One T cell receptor (beta chain) is described in this entry. Its antigen is unknown. A much larger clone lies one base from this, so it may be a read error. The data were taken from a study of tumor-infiltrating lymphocytes in primary liver carcinoma. For the study at large: Aged between 30 and 69 years, the patients were men and women. Every sample contained roughly 3.65 to 8 million productive TCRbeta reads, and these numbers were similar from one tissue type to another.

For blood RNA, unsorted whole blood served as the source, and germline DNA was extracted too. Patients were chronically HBV-infected and treatment-naive. Study results and caveats: The 250 largest clones made up significantly more of tumor than blood repertoires (p = 0.039).

The template, around 520 ng total RNA, yielded TCR beta cDNA made with a constant-region primer. Amplification in three nested multiplex PCR rounds with slightly modified ARM-PCR gave rise to TCR beta libraries. The two initial PCR rounds, nine to eleven cycles each, used TRBV1-TRBV30 forward and C-beta reverse primers. A single record per CDR3 protein comes from TCRdb applying MiXCR to the multiplex PCR reads. The sample lists hundreds of thousands of distinct CDR3 sequences; about three fifths were seen once. The CDR3 is 17 amino acids. The sample taken for sequencing was peripheral blood. The receptor was isolated from a woman younger than 45 with primary liver carcinoma and hepatitis B virus infection. The V and J genes are TRBV12-3 or TRBV12-4 and TRBJ2-7, with TRBD2 matching 9 bases. The CDR3 protein is CARSFVAGASGDYEQYF. CDR3 nucleotides: TGTGCCAGGAGTTTTGTAGCGGGGGCTAGCGGTGACTACGAGCAGTACTTC.